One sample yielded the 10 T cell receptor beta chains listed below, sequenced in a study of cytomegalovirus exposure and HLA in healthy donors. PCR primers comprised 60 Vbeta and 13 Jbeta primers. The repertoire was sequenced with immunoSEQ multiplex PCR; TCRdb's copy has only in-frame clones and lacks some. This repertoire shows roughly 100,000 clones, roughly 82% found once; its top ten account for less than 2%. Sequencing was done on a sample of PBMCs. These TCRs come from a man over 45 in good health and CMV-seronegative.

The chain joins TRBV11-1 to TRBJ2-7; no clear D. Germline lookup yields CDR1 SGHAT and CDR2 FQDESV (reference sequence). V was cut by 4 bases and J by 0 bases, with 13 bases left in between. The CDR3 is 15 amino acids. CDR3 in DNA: TGTGCCAGCAGCTCAGCCCCTCGCAGCTCCTACGAGCAGTACTTC. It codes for CASSSAPRSSYEQYF.

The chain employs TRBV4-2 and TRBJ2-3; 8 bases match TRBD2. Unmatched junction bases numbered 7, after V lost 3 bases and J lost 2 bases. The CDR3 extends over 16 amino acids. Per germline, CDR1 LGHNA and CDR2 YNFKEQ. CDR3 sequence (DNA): TGTGCCAGCAGCCACCCCGGGGGGGGCAACACAGATACGCAGTATTTT. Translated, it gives CASSHPGGGNTDTQYF.

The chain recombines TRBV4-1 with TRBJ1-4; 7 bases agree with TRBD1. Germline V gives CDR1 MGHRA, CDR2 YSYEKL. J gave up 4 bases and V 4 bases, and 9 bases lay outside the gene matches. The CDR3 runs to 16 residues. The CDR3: CASSLQGTVDNEKLFF. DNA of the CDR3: TGCGCCAGCAGCCTACAGGGGACAGTGGATAATGAAAAACTGTTTTTT.

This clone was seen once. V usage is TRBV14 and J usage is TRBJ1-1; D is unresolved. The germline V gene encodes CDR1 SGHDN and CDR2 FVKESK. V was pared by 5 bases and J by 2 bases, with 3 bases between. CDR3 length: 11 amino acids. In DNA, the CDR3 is TGTGCCAGCAGCGTAAACACTGAAGCTTTCTTT. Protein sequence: CASSVNTEAFF. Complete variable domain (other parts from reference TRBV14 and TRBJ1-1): EAGVTQFPSHSVIEKGQTVTLRCDPISGHDNLYWYRRVMGKEIKFLLHFVKESKQDESGMPNNRFLAERTGGTYSTLKVQPAELEDSGVYFCASSVNTEAFFGQGTRLTVV.

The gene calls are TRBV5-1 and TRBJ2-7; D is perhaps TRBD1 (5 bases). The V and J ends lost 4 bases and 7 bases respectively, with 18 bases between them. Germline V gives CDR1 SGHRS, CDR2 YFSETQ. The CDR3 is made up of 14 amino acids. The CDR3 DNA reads TGCGCCAGCAGCCCGCGACAGAGCCCCGGGGAGCAGTACTTC. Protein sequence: CASSPRQSPGEQYF.

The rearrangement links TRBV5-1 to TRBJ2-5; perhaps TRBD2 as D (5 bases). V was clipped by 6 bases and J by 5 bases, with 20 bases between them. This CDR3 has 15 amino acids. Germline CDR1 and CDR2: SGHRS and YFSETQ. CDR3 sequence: CASTVWPERVETQYF. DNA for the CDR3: TGCGCCAGCACGGTCTGGCCAGAGAGGGTGGAGACCCAGTACTTC.

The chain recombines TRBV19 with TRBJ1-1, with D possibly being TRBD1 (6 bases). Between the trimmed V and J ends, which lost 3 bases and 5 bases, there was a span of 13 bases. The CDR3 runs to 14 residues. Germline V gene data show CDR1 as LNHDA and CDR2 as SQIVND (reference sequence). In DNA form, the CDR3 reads TGTGCCAGTAGTATTGGGGGGGCTTCAACTGAAGCTTTCTTT. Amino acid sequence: CASSIGGASTEAFF.

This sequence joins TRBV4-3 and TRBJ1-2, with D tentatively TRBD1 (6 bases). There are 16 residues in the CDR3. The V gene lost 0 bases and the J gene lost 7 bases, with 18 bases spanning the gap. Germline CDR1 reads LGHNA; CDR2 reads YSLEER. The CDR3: CASSQDGSGGDRGYTF. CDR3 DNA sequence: TGCGCCAGCAGCCAAGACGGTTCGGGGGGCGATCGTGGCTACACCTTC.

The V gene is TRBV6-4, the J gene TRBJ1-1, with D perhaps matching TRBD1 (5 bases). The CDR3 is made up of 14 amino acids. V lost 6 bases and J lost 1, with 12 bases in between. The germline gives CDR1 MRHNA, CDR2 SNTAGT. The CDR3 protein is CASRAGAANTEAFF. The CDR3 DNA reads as TGTGCCAGCAGGGCTGGGGCAGCGAACACTGAAGCTTTCTTT.

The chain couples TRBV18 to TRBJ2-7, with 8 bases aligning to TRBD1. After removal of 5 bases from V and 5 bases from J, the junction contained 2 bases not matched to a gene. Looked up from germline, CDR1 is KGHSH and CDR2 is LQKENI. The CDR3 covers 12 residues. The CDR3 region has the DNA TGTGCCAGCTCAGCGGACAGGGACGAGCAGTACTTC. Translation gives CASSADRDEQYF.